This T cell receptor beta chain was captured by sequencing in a study of radiotherapy plus CTLA-4 blockade in lung cancer. General study findings and limits: With interferon-beta, early dynamics of blood T cell clones were reported to best predict response. TCR clones originating in tumors grew in number in blood after radiotherapy plus ipilimumab.

Comments on this clone: Its antigen is unknown.

Profiled with immunoSEQ multiplex PCR; TCRdb holds only in-frame clones, not every one. This table has tens of thousands of clones, approximately 77% appearing once. CTLA-4 blockade with ipilimumab, together with focal radiation, was given to patients with chemo-refractory metastatic non-small-cell lung cancer. V was clipped by 0 bases and J by 3 bases, with 10 bases between them. The CDR3 sequence is 15 residues long. CDR1 is SGHTS and CDR2 is YDEGEE in the germline V gene. The chain recombines TRBV5-8 with TRBJ2-1, with D maybe TRBD2 (6 bases). The origin of this receptor is a human donor with non-small cell lung cancer who had stable disease on radiotherapy plus ipilimumab. The sequenced sample was peripheral blood, obtained from a patient treated with radiotherapy plus ipilimumab. CDR3 protein: CASSLAGEDYNEQFF. The CDR3 DNA reads as TGTGCCAGCAGCTTGGCGGGGGAGGACTACAATGAGCAGTTCTTC.